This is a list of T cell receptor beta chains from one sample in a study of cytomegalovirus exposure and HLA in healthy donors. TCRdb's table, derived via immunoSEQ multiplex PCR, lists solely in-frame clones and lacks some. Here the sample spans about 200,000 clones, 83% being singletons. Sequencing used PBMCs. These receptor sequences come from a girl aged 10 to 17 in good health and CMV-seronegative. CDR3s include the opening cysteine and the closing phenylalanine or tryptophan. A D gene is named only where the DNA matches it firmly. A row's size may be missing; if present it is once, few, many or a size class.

CASRHTGTGELFF,TGTGCCAGCAGGCATACAGGGACCGGGGAGCTGTTTTTT,TRBV7-2,.,TRBJ2-2,.
CAGKPPSGKTSDTQYF,TGTGCCGGAAAACCCCCTAGCGGGAAAACATCAGATACGCAGTATTTT,TRBV25-1,TRBD2,TRBJ2-3,.
CASSLATQGLNEKLFF,TGTGCTAGCAGCTTAGCGACACAGGGCCTTAATGAAAAACTGTTTTTT,TRBV7-7,.,TRBJ1-4,.
CASSPPGGGALGELFF,TGTGCCAGCAGCCCCCCGGGCGGGGGGGCCCTCGGGGAGCTGTTTTTT,TRBV28,TRBD2,TRBJ2-2,.
CASSGRDRATGELFF,TGTGCCAGCTCTGGGCGGGACAGGGCTACCGGGGAGCTGTTTTTT,TRBV28,TRBD1,TRBJ2-2,once
CASTNGAGRTDTQYF,TGTGCCAGCACGAACGGAGCGGGGCGCACAGATACGCAGTATTTT,TRBV6-1,TRBD2,TRBJ2-3,.
CASSRGTGGGNEQFF,TGTGCCAGCAGCCGTGGGACAGGGGGGGGCAATGAGCAGTTCTTC,TRBV7-9,TRBD1,TRBJ2-1,.
CASSLGGLDTQYF,TGCGCCAGCAGCTTGGGAGGATTAGATACGCAGTATTTT,TRBV5-1,.,TRBJ2-3,.
CASLRPQLAGGLSSYEQYF,TGTGCCAGCCTCCGGCCCCAACTAGCGGGGGGCCTAAGCTCCTACGAGCAGTACTTC,TRBV28,TRBD2,TRBJ2-7,.
CASSQEGRGLDEQYF,TGTGCCAGCAGCCAAGAGGGCAGGGGGCTAGACGAGCAGTACTTC,TRBV4-2,TRBD1,TRBJ2-7,.
CASTVGQGYEQYF,TGTGCCAGCACTGTTGGACAGGGCTACGAGCAGTACTTC,TRBV6-1,TRBD1,TRBJ2-7,.
CASSGHGKNYEQYF,TGTGCCAGCAGTGGACATGGGAAGAACTACGAGCAGTACTTC,TRBV28,.,TRBJ2-7,few
CATGPDSRNTIYF,TGTGCCACCGGCCCCGACAGCAGAAACACCATATATTTT,TRBV28,.,TRBJ1-3,.
CASSPGQGADQPQHF,TGTGCCAGCTCACCAGGACAGGGGGCAGATCAGCCCCAGCATTTT,TRBV18,TRBD1,TRBJ1-5,.
CASMSSYEQYF,TGTGCCAGCATGAGTTCCTACGAGCAGTACTTC,TRBV28,.,TRBJ2-7,.
CASSYTGFQGYEQYF,TGTGCCAGCAGTTACACAGGGTTTCAAGGCTACGAGCAGTACTTC,TRBV6-5,.,TRBJ2-7,.
CASSPQGGQETQYF,TGTGCCAGCAGTCCCCAGGGAGGCCAAGAGACCCAGTACTTC,TRBV6-4,.,TRBJ2-5,few
CASRNEEGPNAEAFF,TGTGCCAGCAGAAACGAGGAGGGACCTAACGCTGAAGCTTTCTTT,TRBV6-6,.,TRBJ1-1,few
CASSVTGLTNSYEQYF,TGTGCCAGCAGTGTAACGGGACTAACAAACTCCTACGAGCAGTACTTC,TRBV25-1,TRBD2,TRBJ2-7,.
CASSLSMGDRGLYGYTF,TGTGCCAGCAGTTTATCGATGGGCGACAGGGGGTTGTATGGCTACACCTTC,TRBV27,TRBD1,TRBJ1-2,.
CASGIRGRGYTF,TGTGCCAGCGGAATCAGGGGGCGCGGCTACACCTTC,TRBV27,TRBD1,TRBJ1-2,.
CAISLDGLGLGDEQFF,TGTGCCATCAGTTTGGACGGTCTGGGCTTAGGGGATGAGCAGTTCTTC,TRBV10-3,.,TRBJ2-1,.
CASSLDTTKHEQFF,TGTGCCAGCAGCTTAGATACTACAAAGCATGAGCAGTTCTTC,TRBV7-9,.,TRBJ2-1,.
CASSPKRGNQETQYF,TGTGCCAGCAGCCCAAAGCGGGGGAACCAAGAGACCCAGTACTTC,TRBV4-2,TRBD2,TRBJ2-5,once
CASSREMNTEAFF,TGTGCCAGCAGCCGAGAGATGAACACTGAAGCTTTCTTT,TRBV7-9,.,TRBJ1-1,.
CASSGQRDQPQHF,TGTGCCAGCAGTGGACAGAGAGATCAGCCCCAGCATTTT,TRBV6-4,.,TRBJ1-5,.
CASSSRGTDTQYF,TGTGCCAGCAGCTCTAGGGGGACAGATACGCAGTATTTT,TRBV7-9,.,TRBJ2-3,.
CASSPGVGSGGYEQYF,TGTGCCAGCAGCCCAGGTGTGGGCTCCGGTGGATACGAGCAGTACTTC,TRBV7-2,.,TRBJ2-7,.
CASSRDSSGANVLTF,TGTGCCAGCAGCCGGGACAGCTCTGGGGCCAACGTCCTGACTTTC,TRBV7-3,TRBD1,TRBJ2-6,.
CASRPQPTGTNEKLFF,TGCGCCAGCAGACCACAGCCAACGGGGACTAATGAAAAACTGTTTTTT,TRBV5-1,.,TRBJ1-4,.
CASSPQSGTGGSGANVLTF,TGTGCCAGCTCACCACAATCGGGGACAGGGGGCTCTGGGGCCAACGTCCTGACTTTC,TRBV18,TRBD1,TRBJ2-6,.
CASSDGHGPTDTQYF,TGTGCCAGCAGCGACGGACACGGCCCCACAGATACGCAGTATTTT,TRBV6-1,.,TRBJ2-3,few
CATSRSGTSAYEEETQYF,TGTGCCACCAGCAGATCCGGGACTAGTGCTTATGAGGAAGAGACCCAGTACTTC,TRBV15,TRBD2,TRBJ2-5,.
CASSSDRSYGYTF,TGCGCCAGCAGCTCGGACAGGTCCTATGGCTACACCTTC,TRBV5-1,TRBD1,TRBJ1-2,.
CASSLGGLAGTETQYF,TGCGCCAGCAGCTTGGGGGGACTAGCGGGGACTGAGACCCAGTACTTC,TRBV5-1,TRBD2,TRBJ2-5,.
CASSFPTGGTSGANVLTF,TGCGCCAGCAGCTTCCCCACGGGGGGCACCTCTGGGGCCAACGTCCTGACTTTC,TRBV5-1,.,TRBJ2-6,few
CASFSGRLRSTEAFF,TGTGCCAGTTTTTCAGGGAGGCTCAGGAGCACTGAAGCTTTCTTT,TRBV19,.,TRBJ1-1,.
CASSPWTSGNSEQFF,TGTGCCAGCAGTCCCTGGACTAGCGGGAACAGTGAGCAGTTCTTC,TRBV28,TRBD2,TRBJ2-1,.
CASRRTGRTEAFF,TGTGCCAGCAGACGGACAGGTAGGACTGAAGCTTTCTTT,TRBV28,TRBD1,TRBJ1-1,.
CASSYSVGQGAQGYTF,TGTGCCAGCAGTTACTCGGTCGGACAGGGGGCGCAAGGCTACACCTTC,TRBV6-5,TRBD1,TRBJ1-2,.
CASSPKGRGYGYTF,TGTGCCAGCAGCCCAAAAGGGCGGGGCTATGGCTACACCTTC,TRBV7-2,.,TRBJ1-2,once
CASTGVPGEKLFF,TGTGCCAGCACCGGAGTCCCGGGGGAAAAACTGTTTTTT,TRBV28,.,TRBJ1-4,.
CASSSGEGSTDTQYF,TGTGCCAGCAGTTCCGGTGAGGGAAGCACAGATACGCAGTATTTT,TRBV6-5,.,TRBJ2-3,.
CASSLAGIRDRSYGYTF,TGTGCCAGCAGTTTGGCGGGAATCCGGGACAGGTCCTATGGCTACACCTTC,TRBV28,TRBD1,TRBJ1-2,.
CASSFGTQYF,TGTGCCAGCAGCTTCGGGACACAGTACTTC,TRBV5-8,.,TRBJ2-5,.
CASSPRTEIAKNIQYF,TGTGCCAGCTCACCCCGGACAGAAATAGCCAAAAACATTCAGTACTTC,TRBV18,.,TRBJ2-4,.
CASSLEGTGVANYGYTF,TGTGCCAGCAGTTTAGAAGGGACAGGGGTAGCTAACTATGGCTACACCTTC,TRBV27,TRBD1,TRBJ1-2,.
CASSLVAGQNEQFF,TGCGCCAGCAGCTTAGTAGCGGGCCAAAATGAGCAGTTCTTC,TRBV5-1,TRBD2,TRBJ2-1,once
CSSSLAGGVMGNTIYF,TGTTCCAGCAGCTTAGCAGGGGGCGTTATGGGAAACACCATATATTTT,TRBV7-9,TRBD1,TRBJ1-3,once
CASSYTYRVDGELFF,TGTGCCAGCAGTTACACCTACAGGGTGGACGGGGAGCTGTTTTTT,TRBV27,.,TRBJ2-2,.
CASSSHSGTANYGYTF,TGTGCCAGCAGTTCGCACTCCGGGACAGCTAACTATGGCTACACCTTC,TRBV6-5,TRBD1,TRBJ1-2,.
CAAEGASEISYEQYF,TGTGCCGCTGAGGGTGCTAGCGAAATATCCTACGAGCAGTACTTC,TRBV28,.,TRBJ2-7,.
CASSSLSRGLGYTF,TGTGCCAGCAGCTCTTTAAGCAGGGGGCTTGGCTACACCTTC,TRBV11-2,TRBD1,TRBJ1-2,.
CSVAQQGVNQPQHF,TGCAGCGTTGCACAACAGGGAGTCAATCAGCCCCAGCATTTT,TRBV29-1,.,TRBJ1-5,.
CASSSLRQKQETQYF,TGTGCCAGCAGCTCCTTGAGACAGAAACAAGAGACCCAGTACTTC,TRBV7-9,.,TRBJ2-5,.